These T cell receptor beta chains were read from a single sample in a study of long-term antiretroviral therapy in people with HIV. Some clones are missing from TCRdb's copy, which holds only in-frame ones; the method was immunoSEQ multiplex PCR. The sample includes some 20,000 clones, roughly 86% of them seen just once. The specimen was unsorted PBMCs, collected 0.5 years after starting antiretroviral therapy. The source is a man in his forties or fifties with HIV. CDR3s include the opening cysteine and the closing phenylalanine or tryptophan. A D gene is named only where the DNA matches it firmly. A row's size may be missing; if present it is once, few, many or a size class.

d_gene	v_gene	j_gene	abundance	CDR3nt	CDR3aa
TRBD2	TRBV7-9	TRBJ2-2	medium-sized	TGTGCGCCGGGACTAGCGAACACCGGGGAGCTGTTTTTT	CAPGLANTGELFF
-	TRBV7-3	TRBJ2-1	once	TGTGCCAGCAGCTTGGCCGGGACTCCCCACAATGAGCAGTTCTTC	CASSLAGTPHNEQFF
TRBD2	TRBV7-9	TRBJ2-3	-	TGTGCCAGCAGCTCTAGCGGGAGTCCCTCTAGGGGAGGAGATACGCAGTATTTT	CASSSSGSPSRGGDTQYF
TRBD2	TRBV19	TRBJ2-1	-	TGTGCCAGTAGGTCGGGACTAGCGTACAATGAGCAGTTCTTC	CASRSGLAYNEQFF
-	TRBV28	TRBJ2-5	-	TGTGCCAGCAGTTTCGTTGTGACAGGCAGGGAGACCCAGTACTTC	CASSFVVTGRETQYF
-	TRBV28	TRBJ2-2	-	TGTGCCAGCAGTTTAGACAGTACGACCGGGGAGCTGTTTTTT	CASSLDSTTGELFF
-	TRBV7-9	TRBJ2-1	-	TGTGCCAGCAGCTCTACGACAGCCTACAATGAGCAGTTCTTC	CASSSTTAYNEQFF
TRBD1	TRBV9	TRBJ2-7	-	TGTGCCAGCAGCCCCCGGGACAGGGAACCCGAGCAGTACTTC	CASSPRDREPEQYF
-	TRBV5-4	TRBJ2-1	-	TGTGCCAGCAGCTTAGTTGCGTCAGGGAAGGGTAATGAGCAGTTCTTC	CASSLVASGKGNEQFF
-	TRBV10-3	TRBJ1-2	-	TGTGCCATCAACGGCGACCGCGGCTACACCTTC	CAINGDRGYTF
TRBD2	TRBV6-6	TRBJ2-1	few	TGTGCCAGCAGCACTAGCGGGAGAGGACCCTACAATGAGCAGTTCTTC	CASSTSGRGPYNEQFF
-	TRBV7-9	TRBJ1-1	-	TGTGCCAGCCAGTCAGGGGATGGAACTGAAGCTTTCTTT	CASQSGDGTEAFF
-	TRBV4-3	TRBJ2-2	-	TGCGCCAGCAGCCAAGGCAGGCCGAACACCGGGGAGCTGTTTTTT	CASSQGRPNTGELFF
-	TRBV18	TRBJ2-5	-	TGTGCCAGCTCACCTCAAGAGACCCAGTACTTC	CASSPQETQYF
-	TRBV19	TRBJ1-2	-	TGTGCCAGTAGATCAGGGAGTCGAGGCTACACCTTC	CASRSGSRGYTF
-	TRBV7-6	TRBJ1-1	-	TGTGCCAGCAGCCCGGGGGAGGACACAGCTTTCTTT	CASSPGEDTAFF
-	TRBV28	TRBJ1-5	-	TGTGCCAGCAGTTTTGGGGGCTTTGCTGTTCAGCATTTT	CASSFGGFAVQHF
TRBD2	TRBV27	TRBJ2-1	-	TGTGCCAGCAGTGCCGGGACTAGCGGGATGGGTGAGCAGTTCTTC	CASSAGTSGMGEQFF
-	TRBV7-8	TRBJ1-2	-	TGTGCCAGCAGCTTAATCAGGGGAGGTGGCTACACCTTC	CASSLIRGGGYTF
TRBD2	TRBV7-2	TRBJ2-1	-	TGTGCCAGCAGCTTAAGCTTGGGAGGGTCCTACAATGAGCAGTTCTTC	CASSLSLGGSYNEQFF
-	TRBV18	TRBJ2-1	-	TGTGCCAGCTCAGTGGGAGCGTCCTACAATGAGCAGTTCTTC	CASSVGASYNEQFF
-	TRBV19	TRBJ1-3	-	TGTGCCAGTAGAGAATTCTCTGGAAACACCATATATTTT	CASREFSGNTIYF
-	TRBV6-1	TRBJ1-4	-	TGTGCCAGCAGCGACCTCAGGGGAATAAGTGAAAAACTGTTTTTT	CASSDLRGISEKLFF
-	TRBV7-8	TRBJ2-1	-	TGTGCCAGCAGCTCGGGTGAGCAGTTCTTC	CASSSGEQFF
TRBD1	TRBV2	TRBJ2-6	-	TGTGCCAGTCGAGGGACAGACTCTGGGGCCAACGTCCTGACTTTC	CASRGTDSGANVLTF
-	TRBV5-6	TRBJ1-2	-	TGTGCCAGCACCCGAGAAGGGCATGGCTACACCTTC	CASTREGHGYTF
-	TRBV4-1	TRBJ2-7	-	TGCGCCAGCAGCCTCTCCGCCGAGTCGGGACCCGGCGGTGGCGAGCAGTACTTC	CASSLSAESGPGGGEQYF
TRBD2	TRBV6-6	TRBJ2-5	-	TGTGCCAGCAGTTACCTAGCGGGTGGGCCCCAAGAGACCCAGTACTTC	CASSYLAGGPQETQYF
-	TRBV27	TRBJ1-2	-	TGTGCCAGCAGTATAATCCGGGACATCCACGGGTATGGCTACACCTTC	CASSIIRDIHGYGYTF
-	TRBV6-4	TRBJ2-1	-	TGTGCCAGCAGTGACTTCTCAAAGGGGAATGAGCAGTTCTTC	CASSDFSKGNEQFF
-	TRBV5-6	TRBJ1-1	-	TGTGCCAGCGACGGGGGCACTGAAGCTTTCTTT	CASDGGTEAFF
TRBD2	TRBV15	TRBJ2-2	-	TGTGCCACCAGCAGAGAACCTAGCGGGAACACCGGGGAGCTGTTTTTT	CATSREPSGNTGELFF
TRBD2	TRBV6-1	TRBJ2-1	-	TGTGCCAGCAACCAACTAGCGGGAGACAACAATGAGCAGTTCTTC	CASNQLAGDNNEQFF
TRBD2	TRBV10-3	TRBJ2-7	-	TGTGCCATCAGTGAGTCGAAAGCGGGGAGAAACGAGCAGTACTTC	CAISESKAGRNEQYF
-	TRBV5-6	TRBJ1-2	-	TGTGCCAGCAGCCCTATCCCCCACGAGAGGGGCTACACCTTC	CASSPIPHERGYTF
TRBD2	TRBV11-2	TRBJ2-7	-	TGTGCCAGCAGCTCCCTAGCGGTAAAGGCCTACGAGCAGTACTTC	CASSSLAVKAYEQYF
TRBD1	TRBV5-6	TRBJ2-5	-	TGTGCCAGCAGCTTGGGACAGGGGGTCCAAGAGACCCAGTACTTC	CASSLGQGVQETQYF
-	TRBV5-1	TRBJ1-1	-	TGCGCCAGCAGCTCGGCGGGGTACGGGAACACTGAAGCTTTCTTT	CASSSAGYGNTEAFF